This T cell receptor (beta chain) was profiled in a study of blood T cells in healthy people across ages. Study observations and caveats: The fall in TCR beta diversity per million T cells was roughly linear with age.

Per germline, CDR1 DFQATT and CDR2 SNEGSKA (reference sequence). The CDR3 consists of 13 residues. A word on this clonotype: No antigen is known for it.

The use of a sample-barcoded 5' primer and a J-beta primer mix characterized a second PCR of about 7 to 12 cycles. Using its own MiXCR run on the 5' RACE reads, TCRdb lists one record per CDR3 protein. The table lists more than 500,000 distinct CDR3 sequences, roughly 29% of them singletons. The sample consisted of blood. This TCR was sampled from a woman in her seventies in good health. J is TRBJ2-5 and V is TRBV20-1; possibly TRBD1 for D (6 bases). The end of the DNA fits TRBJ2-1 better, so the J call may be wrong. The CDR3 loop is CSAPQGMNNEQFF. CDR3 nucleotides: TGCAGTGCCCCGCAGGGGATGAACAATGAGCAGTTCTTC.